This TCR beta chain was documented in a study of blood T cells in healthy people across ages. About the research overall: About one barcoded beta molecule per two T cells was captured by template switching.

A second roughly 6 to 11 cycle PCR used barcoded and J-beta primers. One entry per CDR3 protein results from TCRdb running MiXCR on the 5' RACE reads. The profile shows about 1.6 million distinct CDR3 sequences, about 31% of them singletons. Drawing of peripheral blood yielded roughly 9.3 milliliters from each donor. About this clonotype itself: Its antigen is currently unknown.

General observations from the study: Relative to aged donors, long-lived donors carried more naive CD4+ cells and displayed higher diversity. Unsorted PBMC input precluded a conclusive naive versus antigen-experienced comparison.

This receptor was taken from a woman aged 30 to 39 in good health. The sample was blood.

The CDR3 sequence is CSASKQGGTDTQYF. CDR3 coding DNA: TGCAGTGCTAGTAAACAGGGGGGCACAGATACGCAGTATTTT. The chain has TRBV20-1 and TRBJ2-3, with 8 bases fitting TRBD1. The CDR3 is made up of 14 amino acids. The germline gives CDR1 DFQATT, CDR2 SNEGSKA (reference sequence). Trimming at V came to 3 bases and at J to 1 base, leaving 3 bases not matched to a gene.